The present TCR beta chain was sequenced within a study of T cells after yellow fever vaccination. General study findings and limits: Weaker in magnitude, the secondary response showed a faster peak on day 5 versus 15.

TCRdb analysed the 5' RACE reads with MiXCR anew, one entry per CDR3 protein. This table has approximately 300,000 distinct CDR3 sequences, 9.5% to 12% appearing once. Notes on this clonotype: The antigen remains unidentified.

Trimming took off 1 base at V and 1 base at J, with 10 bases between the two ends. This CDR3 region has 15 residues. Germline loops: CDR1 ENHRY, CDR2 SYGVKD. The chain carries TRBV10-3 and TRBJ1-1; D is unclear. This TCR derives from a man younger than 35 who received the YFV17D yellow fever vaccine. The specimen comprised CD4+ T cells sorted from PBMCs, sampled 45 days after the yellow fever booster vaccination. The CDR3 spells CAISELPPGNTEAFF. The CDR3 DNA reads TGTGCCATCAGTGAGTTACCGCCGGGGAACACTGAAGCTTTCTTT.